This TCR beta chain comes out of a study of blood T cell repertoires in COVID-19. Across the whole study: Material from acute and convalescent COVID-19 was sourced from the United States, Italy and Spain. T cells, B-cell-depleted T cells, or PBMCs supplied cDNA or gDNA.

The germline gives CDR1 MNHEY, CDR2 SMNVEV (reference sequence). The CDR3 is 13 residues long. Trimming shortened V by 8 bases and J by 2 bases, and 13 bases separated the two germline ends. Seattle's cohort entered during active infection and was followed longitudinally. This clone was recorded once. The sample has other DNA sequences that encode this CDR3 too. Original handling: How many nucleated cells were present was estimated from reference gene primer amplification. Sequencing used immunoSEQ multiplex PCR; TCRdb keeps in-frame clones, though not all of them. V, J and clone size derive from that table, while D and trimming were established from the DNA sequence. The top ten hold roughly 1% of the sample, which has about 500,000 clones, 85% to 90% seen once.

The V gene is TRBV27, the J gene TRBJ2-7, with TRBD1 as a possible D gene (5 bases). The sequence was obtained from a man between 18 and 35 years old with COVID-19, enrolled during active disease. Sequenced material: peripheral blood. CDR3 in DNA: TGTGCCAGCTCACCCGGACAAACCTACGAGCAGTACTTC. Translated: CASSPGQTYEQYF.